This T cell receptor beta chain was observed in a study of T cell repertoires in ileal Crohn's disease. Study as a whole: At surgery, under 40% of patients smoked, with median disease duration about eight years. Every patient was operated on for stricturing (about 60%) or penetrating (39%) complications.

Profiling relied on immunoSEQ multiplex PCR, and the TCRdb table lists in-frame clones only, not all of them. Among 25,000 to 30,000 clones listed, roughly three quarters were seen once. Study-wide results and limits: High-frequency clones were more common in sorted CD8 than CD4 cells. Active smokers at surgery had more clonal expansions than non-smokers.

A note on this clone: The antigen is unknown.

Germline CDR1 reads LNHDA; CDR2 reads SQIVND (reference sequence). This CDR3 has 15 residues. The germline V and J ends were trimmed by 10 bases and 0 bases, with 17 bases remaining between them. This clonotype originated in an adult with Crohn's disease. This chain links TRBV19 with TRBJ2-3, with unresolved D. Input material: ileal tissue. The CDR3 sequence is CATSGYGASTDTQYF. The CDR3 coding sequence is TGTGCCACATCCGGTTACGGTGCTAGCACAGATACGCAGTATTTT.